These T cell receptor beta chains were read from a single sample in a study of blood T cell repertoires in COVID-19. The protocol was immunoSEQ multiplex PCR, while the TCRdb copy is restricted to in-frame clones and leaves out a portion. The sample records about 260,000 clones, roughly 84% being singletons. Sequenced: peripheral blood. The origin of the receptors is a man between 60 and 70 years old with acute or convalescent COVID-19. CDR3s include the opening cysteine and the closing phenylalanine or tryptophan. The order of the fields is clone size, D gene, J gene, V gene, CDR3 protein, CDR3 DNA. A D gene is named only where the DNA matches it firmly. Only part of the rows carry a size: once, few, many, or a class if the clone is expanded.

>NA|TRBD2|TRBJ2-1|TRBV5-6
CASSFGGRAGSYNEQFF
TGTGCCAGCAGCTTCGGGGGGAGGGCCGGATCCTACAATGAGCAGTTCTTC
>NA|NA|TRBJ2-3|TRBV7-3
CASRNGGTDTQYF
TGTGCCAGCAGGAATGGAGGCACAGATACGCAGTATTTT
>NA|TRBD1|TRBJ2-7|TRBV7-9
CASSPGGTGGRVQYF
TGTGCCAGCAGCCCTGGGGGGACAGGGGGCCGGGTGCAGTACTTC
>NA|TRBD2|TRBJ2-1|TRBV28
CASSGLAGDMKGRNHLSSYNEQFF
TGTGCCAGCAGTGGACTAGCGGGAGACATGAAGGGAAGGAACCACCTTAGCTCCTACAATGAGCAGTTCTTC
>NA|NA|TRBJ1-2|TRBV6-5
CASISRTGLEYGYTF
TGTGCCAGCATCTCGAGGACGGGGTTAGAATATGGCTACACCTTC
>NA|NA|TRBJ2-3|TRBV9
CASSVGAGTFSTDTQYF
TGTGCCAGCAGCGTAGGTGCGGGTACGTTTAGCACAGATACGCAGTATTTT
>NA|NA|TRBJ2-5|TRBV5-8
CASSFTGGETQYF
TGTGCCAGCAGCTTTACTGGCGGTGAGACCCAGTACTTC
>NA|TRBD1|TRBJ1-1|TRBV9
CASSVGTGEFMNTEAFF
TGTGCCAGCAGCGTAGGGACAGGGGAATTCATGAACACTGAAGCTTTCTTT
>NA|NA|TRBJ1-1|TRBV29-1
CSVDDSSSLPEAFF
TGCAGCGTTGACGACAGTTCCTCGCTCCCTGAAGCTTTCTTT
>NA|NA|TRBJ2-7|TRBV5-1
CASSRRPNRGGNSYEQYF
TGCGCCAGCAGCCGAAGACCGAACAGGGGGGGGAACTCCTACGAGCAGTACTTC
>NA|TRBD2|TRBJ2-2|TRBV6-5
CASLAGVTGELFF
TGTGCCAGCCTAGCGGGAGTTACCGGGGAGCTGTTTTTT
>NA|NA|TRBJ1-4|TRBV7-2
CASSADRVNEKLFF
TGTGCCAGCAGCGCCGACCGGGTTAATGAAAAACTGTTTTTT
>NA|NA|TRBJ1-2|TRBV7-2
CASSLGTEPFSF
TGTGCCAGCAGCTTAGGAACTGAGCCTTTCTCCTTC
>once|TRBD2|TRBJ2-5|TRBV4-2
CASSQELAGGPSEETQYF
TGTGCCAGCAGCCAAGAGTTGGCGGGAGGGCCTTCGGAAGAGACCCAGTACTTC
>NA|NA|TRBJ2-2|TRBV7-9
CASSSHPLGFGELFF
TGTGCCAGCAGCTCCCACCCACTAGGGTTCGGGGAGCTGTTTTTT
>NA|NA|TRBJ1-4|TRBV23-1
CASSQTADSINEKLFF
TGCGCCAGCAGTCAGACCGCGGACAGCATTAATGAAAAACTGTTTTTT
>NA|NA|TRBJ2-7|TRBV28
CASSPPDSREQYF
TGTGCCAGCAGCCCTCCGGACAGCCGCGAGCAGTACTTC
>NA|NA|TRBJ1-2|TRBV2
CASGPAVNYGYTF
TGTGCCAGCGGCCCGGCGGTAAACTATGGCTACACCTTC
>NA|TRBD2|TRBJ2-5|TRBV18
CASSPRTSFLETQYF
TGTGCCAGCTCACCGAGGACTAGCTTTTTGGAGACCCAGTACTTC
>few|NA|TRBJ1-1|TRBV7-9
CASSLVGAAEAFF
TGTGCCAGCAGCTTAGTGGGGGCGGCTGAAGCTTTCTTT
>NA|TRBD1|TRBJ2-3|TRBV28
CASSFSPRQGLDTQYF
TGTGCCAGCAGTTTCTCTCCCCGACAGGGGTTAGATACGCAGTATTTT
>NA|NA|TRBJ2-7|TRBV18
CASSPGTLVYF
TGTGCCAGCTCACCAGGGACACTCGTTTACTTC
>once|TRBD1|TRBJ2-5|TRBV28
CASRVGTAQETQYF
TGTGCCAGCAGGGTGGGGACAGCCCAAGAGACCCAGTACTTC
>NA|TRBD1|TRBJ2-1|TRBV7-9
CASSAWTGKGNEQFF
TGTGCCAGCAGCGCCTGGACAGGGAAGGGCAATGAGCAGTTCTTC
>NA|TRBD2|TRBJ2-2|TRBV29-1
CSVRGLAGVSGELFF
TGCAGCGTTCGTGGACTAGCGGGAGTTTCCGGGGAGCTGTTTTTT
>NA|NA|TRBJ1-6|TRBV7-8
CASSLVPFSSYNSPLHF
TGTGCCAGCAGCTTAGTGCCCTTTAGCTCCTATAATTCACCCCTCCACTTT
>NA|NA|TRBJ2-7|TRBV30
CAWSGGVSEQYF
TGTGCCTGGAGCGGGGGAGTGTCCGAGCAGTACTTC